This T cell receptor beta chain was sequenced for a study of regulatory T cells in long-lasting Graves disease (dated by TCRdb to about 2021). Looking at the study overall: Antithyroid drugs had been taken for less than 3 months by newly diagnosed Graves' disease patients. This study used TCR sequencing and RNA sequencing of peripheral blood to compare persistent Graves' disease patients against newly diagnosed Graves' disease patients. A total of around 35 samples underwent TCR sequencing: around 13 from persistent and roughly 20 from newly diagnosed Graves' disease patients. The study took place in China and was registered as a clinical trial.

CDR1 is given as MDHEN and CDR2 as SYDVKM, both from the germline V gene. The CDR3 runs 12 amino acids, cysteine and phenylalanine included. Left in the record is the CDR3 DNA by itself, 36 bases read in frame from the first base. At the junction V is shortened by 3 bases and J by 5 bases, with 5 bases in between. General conclusions and limits of the study: Compared with newly diagnosed patients, persistent Graves' disease patients had lower TCR Shannon entropy and fewer highly expanded clones, which suggests clonal expansion. Only the TCR beta chain was sequenced and analyzed. Because the primary lesion, thyroid tissue, could not be accessed, the study looked at peripheral blood alone. Persistent disease showed preferential use of TRBV28, TRBJ1-2 and TRBJ2-5, whereas newly diagnosed disease favored TRBV20-1 and TRBJ2-1. Persistent patients shared more public clonotypes among themselves (around 2,500) than newly diagnosed patients did (approximately 970). The authors noted that the small sample size was a limitation that may lower accuracy.

The library came from multiplex PCR. Sequenced on an Illumina HiSeq 4000. CDR3 regions were amplified by Arm-PCR with iRepertoire HTBI primers to construct TCR beta libraries. PCR products were gel purified before sequencing. The authors processed their data as follows. Gene usage analysis of CDR3 amino acid clonotypes relied on the 55 to 80 TRBV and around 14 TRBJ segments identified across samples. COPE and FqMerger were used to merge filtered high-quality paired reads into contigs. BLAST was used to align contigs to the IMGT TRBV, TRBD and TRBJ reference genes, and CDR3 was defined following IMGT. Clonotypes above 0.1% frequency were classified as highly expanded clones. Shannon entropy served as the measure of repertoire diversity, while the Gini coefficient captured V-J evenness. A clonotype found in more than one individual was treated as public. The public sequencing data were trimmed at Q25 with fastp and processed into clonotypes with MiXCR by TCRdb, which kept only in-frame beta chains. Merged by CDR3 protein, the rows form single entries marked with the most common genes and DNA. The V and J calls follow TCRdb's processing rather than the paper's. Here the sample has 360,000 or so distinct CDR3 sequences; 12% occur a single time. Jointly, the top ten make up over 15% of the sample.

Interpreted using the paper, the time point label stands for: newly diagnosed GD, antithyroid drugs for less than 3 months. For both TCR sequencing and RNA sequencing, RNA was extracted from PBMCs in TRIzol. The diagnosis of Graves' disease was made according to American Thyroid Association guidelines. Patients for the study were recruited at an endocrinology department in Xi'an, China. Each patient gave around 9 milliliters of peripheral blood, collected in an EDTA anticoagulant tube. Ficoll Paque Plus density gradient separation was used to isolate PBMCs, and no additional T cell sorting was done. An Agilent 2100 Bioanalyzer and agarose gel were used to check RNA quality, while a NanoDrop 2000 measured RNA concentration. This clonotype appeared once. The antigen it binds to is not known. No qualities accompany the bases; no much larger clone lies one base away. On its own, one read is weak support.

This same sample was also part of a study on T cells in Graves' hyperthyroidism and ophthalmopathy. Per that second paper: A patient counted as having stable Graves' hyperthyroidism if no progression to ophthalmopathy occurred over 18 months of follow-up. Hyperthyroidism patients were newly diagnosed, with disease duration under 2 months, and aged 18 to 65 years. Any patient with an uncontrolled infection, another autoimmune disease, pregnancy or lactation was excluded. Diagnoses were established on the basis of clinical symptoms, serum thyroxine and TRAb, thyroid ultrasound, and orbital computed tomography. The TCR CDR3 was subjected to a first round of RT-PCR using the HTBI primer set and the Qiagen OneStep RT-PCR kit. Most expanded thyroid clonotypes (frequency above 0.001) were also detected in blood, a finding suggesting that blood repertoires may reflect thyroid immune responses. A model built on a 13 V-J signature distinguished ophthalmopathy from stable hyperthyroidism, reaching 87.88% sensitivity and around 81% specificity in cross-validation and 80%/75% in testing. In validation, the model predicted progression to ophthalmopathy with around 71% sensitivity and roughly 72% specificity, a median of 6.5 months before onset. To identify TCR V-J signatures that set the groups apart, the researchers used a discovery cohort of roughly 100 patients, made up of roughly 45 with Graves' ophthalmopathy and 57 with stable Graves' hyperthyroidism. An independent validation cohort of 18 to 20 hyperthyroidism patients and about 15 patients who later progressed to ophthalmopathy tested prospective prediction of ophthalmopathy. For training and testing, the 80 to 100 patients in the discovery cohort were randomly divided in a 7:3 ratio. The study also compared thyroid tissue and blood T-cell repertoires from a handful of Graves' hyperthyroidism patients. After blood sampling, hyperthyroidism patients were treated with methimazole at a starting dose of 30 mg daily, and ophthalmopathy patients were treated with high-dose intravenous methylprednisolone. The libraries were constructed in a second round of multiplex PCR and then size-selected and purified. Libraries were sequenced paired-end with 100 bp reads on an Illumina HiSeq2000. SOAPnuke was used to process the raw data, throwing out any read that contained adapters or uncalled bases, had a mean Phred below 15, or lacked an exact constant-primer or identifier match. COPE v1.2.5 was used to merge high-quality paired reads, and clonotypes were defined as unique nucleotide sequences. Clonotypes were aligned to IMGT TRBV, TRBD and TRBJ reference segments using MiTCR v1.1. Only V-J combinations with frequency above 0.0001, covering about 99% of repertoires, were analysed. The TCS score was defined as the ratio of F50 (clonal expansion) to E x V (chaos), calculated using BLOSUM62-based TCRdist between CDR3 peptides within each V-J. Welch's t-statistics and random forest reduced fewer than 600 V-J features to 10 to 15, which were used in a naive Bayes classifier (R e1071). No statistical method was used to set the sample size in advance, and investigators knew the group allocation. The paper describes TCR Vbeta CDR3 sequencing of 135 peripheral blood samples, made up of around 41 ophthalmopathy patients, roughly 72 hyperthyroidism patients and 17 progressor patients.

This sequence uses TRBV28 and TRBJ1-5, with the D segment identity uncertain. Sequenced material: peripheral blood mononuclear cells (PBMCs), taken at new diagnosis, from a patient treated with antithyroid drugs. This receptor was identified in a young woman with Graves disease. Donor details come from another sample of the same person, matched by shared clones. The CDR3 region: CASSFYDQPQHF. The DNA sequence is as follows: TGTGCCAGCAGTTTCTATGATCAGCCCCAGCATTTT.